These T cell receptor beta chains were read from a single sample in a study of Tregs in tolerant kidney transplant recipients. TCRdb's copy holds only in-frame clones and misses some; the assay was immunoSEQ multiplex PCR. Of around 66,000 clones detected, roughly 85% appear once; the ten largest clones hold 2.1%. Sequencing used Tregs from blood, obtained before the transplant. The receptors were gathered from a human donor who received a combined kidney and bone marrow transplant. Each CDR3 is given with its conserved first and last residue. Each record gives: CDR3 DNA, CDR3 protein, J gene, V gene, D gene, clone size. The D gene is left open where the match is weak. Clone size appears in some rows only: once, few, many, or a class for an expanded clone.

TGTGCCAGTAGTACGGGCAAGCAAGAGACCCAGTACTTC,CASSTGKQETQYF,TRBJ2-5,TRBV19,.,few
TGCGCCAGCAGCCAAGATCGTTGGGGCGCGCACGGGACTAGGGCCTACAATGAGCAGTTCTTC,CASSQDRWGAHGTRAYNEQFF,TRBJ2-1,TRBV4-3,TRBD2,.
TGTGCCAGCAGTGAAGATACAGGGGGCCTATACTATGGCTACACCTTC,CASSEDTGGLYYGYTF,TRBJ1-2,TRBV6-1,TRBD1,.
TGTGCCAGCAGCTCGAGACTCGGACAGCCAAATAACAATGAGCAGTTCTTC,CASSSRLGQPNNNEQFF,TRBJ2-1,TRBV7-6,.,once
TGTGCCAGCTATTCGGACAAAACAGAGACCCAGTACTTC,CASYSDKTETQYF,TRBJ2-5,TRBV10-3,.,.
TGTGCCAGCAGCTTGGTGCCCGGTGGCACTGAAGCTTTCTTT,CASSLVPGGTEAFF,TRBJ1-1,TRBV7-6,.,.
TGCGCCAGCAGCTTGGAAGGGACAGGGATCGAGCAGTACTTC,CASSLEGTGIEQYF,TRBJ2-7,TRBV5-1,TRBD1,once
TGTGCCAGCAGCTTAGAGGCGGAGCGGGGGCCCCAGCATTTT,CASSLEAERGPQHF,TRBJ1-5,TRBV7-9,.,.
TGTGCCAGCAGTTTAGAGGTCACGATGGCTGAAGCTTTCTTT,CASSLEVTMAEAFF,TRBJ1-1,TRBV28,.,once
TGTGCCAGCAGTTTATGGGGGGCGAGGGATACGCAGTATTTT,CASSLWGARDTQYF,TRBJ2-3,TRBV27,.,once